The rows below give T cell receptor beta chains drawn from one sample of a study of neurological immune-mediated disorders. TCRdb ran MiXCR on the 5' RACE reads and lists one entry per CDR3 protein. The sample consists of roughly 60,000 distinct CDR3 sequences, around a tenth of them appearing once. The sample consisted of PBMCs. These receptors all stem from a young man in good health. Both conserved end residues are part of each CDR3. A D gene is named only where the DNA matches it firmly. Part of the rows lack a size; the others show once, few, many or a class for expanded clones.

d_gene	v_gene	abundance	j_gene	CDR3nt	CDR3aa
TRBD1	TRBV5-1	many	TRBJ1-3	TGCGCCAGCAGCGGACAGGGACGAGGTTCTGGAAACACCATATATTTT	CASSGQGRGSGNTIYF
NA	TRBV12-3/TRBV12-4	many	TRBJ2-1	TGTGCCAGCAGCGTACAAGGGAATCTCTACAATGAGCAGTTCTTC	CASSVQGNLYNEQFF
NA	TRBV28	NA	TRBJ1-5	TGTGCCAGCCGAGAAGCCGGGGAAAGTTATCAGCCCCAGCATTTT	CASREAGESYQPQHF
NA	TRBV6-1	many	TRBJ2-6	TGTGCCAGCAGTTTGGGTTCTGACGGGGCCAACGTCCTGACTTTC	CASSLGSDGANVLTF
TRBD1	TRBV28	many	TRBJ2-5	TGTGCCAGCAGGGGGCAGGGGGAAGAGACCCAGTACTTC	CASRGQGEETQYF
NA	TRBV7-9	many	TRBJ2-1	TGTGCCAGCAGCTTACAGACGGACAATGAGCAGTTCTTC	CASSLQTDNEQFF
NA	TRBV9	many	TRBJ2-3	TGTGCCAGCAGCGGACCCGGGACCAGGGGCACAGATACGCAGTATTTT	CASSGPGTRGTDTQYF
TRBD1	TRBV29-1	few	TRBJ2-3	TGCAGCGTTGAGGGGGACAGCGAGAACACAGATACGCAGTATTTT	CSVEGDSENTDTQYF
NA	TRBV20-1	many	TRBJ1-6	TGCAGTGCTAGAGATTCTTCCGTCAGCACCAATTCACCCCTCCACTTT	CSARDSSVSTNSPLHF
TRBD1	TRBV27	many	TRBJ1-5	TGTGCCAGCAGCCCCTCGACTCCGAGGACAGGCTATAGGGGTCCCTATAGCAATCAGCCCCAGCATTTT	CASSPSTPRTGYRGPYSNQPQHF
NA	TRBV6-1	few	TRBJ2-3	TGTGCCAGCAGTGAAGATCTGGGGACGTCCTTGGATACAGATACGCAGTATTTT	CASSEDLGTSLDTDTQYF
NA	TRBV13	many	TRBJ2-7	TGTGCCAGCAGCTTAGTCCCAGTAAGCTACGAGCAGTACTTC	CASSLVPVSYEQYF
NA	TRBV14	many	TRBJ2-3	TGTGCCAGCAGCCAAGACACCGTAGATACGCAGTATTTT	CASSQDTVDTQYF
NA	TRBV7-7	NA	TRBJ2-3	TGTGCCAGCAGCCAACGGGGGGCCCCAACAGATACGCAGTATTTT	CASSQRGAPTDTQYF
TRBD1	TRBV5-5	NA	TRBJ2-7	TGTGCCAGCAGCTTGGCCCCACCGGGACAGGGGGCATACGAGCAGTACTTC	CASSLAPPGQGAYEQYF
NA	TRBV3-1	many	TRBJ2-1	TGTGCCAGCAGCCATCCCTATAGCGTTAACCAGTCCTACAATGAGCAGTTCTTC	CASSHPYSVNQSYNEQFF
TRBD2	TRBV9	many	TRBJ2-7	TGTGCCAGCAGCGTTCGACTAGCGGTGGACGAGCAGTACTTC	CASSVRLAVDEQYF
NA	TRBV7-2	few	TRBJ2-7	TGTGCCAGCAGCCCACCGCCCGCCCGGGGCTCATACGAGCAGTACTTC	CASSPPPARGSYEQYF
NA	TRBV25-1	many	TRBJ1-6	TGTGCCAGCAGTGAAGCAGGGTTTAATTCACCCCTCCACTTT	CASSEAGFNSPLHF
NA	TRBV20-1	many	TRBJ1-1	TGCAGTGCCCGGAGGGGTAACACTGAAGCTTTCTTT	CSARRGNTEAFF
NA	TRBV20-1	many	TRBJ1-4	TGCAGTGCTAGAGATCTACCGGGGAAACAGAATGAAAAACTGTTTTTT	CSARDLPGKQNEKLFF
TRBD1	TRBV5-1	many	TRBJ1-6	TGCGCCAGCAGCCGGGACAGATTTAATTCACCCCTCCACTTT	CASSRDRFNSPLHF
NA	TRBV27	many	TRBJ2-7	TGTGCCAGCGGTATCCCCTACGAGCAGTACTTC	CASGIPYEQYF
TRBD2	TRBV7-3	many	TRBJ2-1	TGTGCCAGCAGCCCCAGCGGGACTAGCGGAAACAATGAGCAGTTCTTC	CASSPSGTSGNNEQFF
TRBD1	TRBV24-1	many	TRBJ2-5	TGTGCCACCAGTTCCCCAGAGGGGGCCTCGGAGACCCAGTACTTC	CATSSPEGASETQYF
NA	TRBV7-9	many	TRBJ2-5	TGTGCCAGCAGCTTAGCGGGGGTCAGTACGGTTCCGAGGACCCAGTACTTC	CASSLAGVSTVPRTQYF
NA	TRBV12-3/TRBV12-4	many	TRBJ2-3	TGTGCCAGCAGTCCCAGACCCAAGGTCCTTACTAGCACAGATACGCAGTATTTT	CASSPRPKVLTSTDTQYF
NA	TRBV12-3/TRBV12-4	many	TRBJ1-2	TGTGCCAGCAGTTTAGCAGGGAAAGGTGGCTACACCTTC	CASSLAGKGGYTF
TRBD1	TRBV20-1	many	TRBJ1-4	TGCAGTGCTAACAACAGGGGGCCTAATGAAAAACTGTTTTTT	CSANNRGPNEKLFF
TRBD1	TRBV5-1	many	TRBJ2-1	TGCGCCAGCAGCTACACAGGGACAGACTACAATGAGCAGTTCTTC	CASSYTGTDYNEQFF
NA	TRBV7-7	many	TRBJ2-1	TGTGCCAGCAGCTTAGGGGCGGGGAATGAGCAGTTCTTC	CASSLGAGNEQFF
NA	TRBV20-1	many	TRBJ1-6	TGCAGTGCTCCTTCGGAGGGGTTAAATTCACCCCTCCACTTT	CSAPSEGLNSPLHF
TRBD2	TRBV20-1	once	TRBJ2-1	TGCAGTGCTGGGCTAGCGGGAGGTTCCAACAATGAGCAGATCTTC	CSAGLAGGSNNEQIF
NA	TRBV20-1	many	TRBJ2-3	TGCAGTGCACAGCCCAGCACAGATACGCAGTATTTT	CSAQPSTDTQYF
TRBD2	TRBV7-9	many	TRBJ2-3	TGTGCCAGCAGCTCCCGCGGGAGAGGTAATACGCAGTATTTT	CASSSRGRGNTQYF
TRBD2	TRBV5-1	many	TRBJ2-1	TGCGCCAGCAGCTTTGGGACTAGCGGGCCTACCTACAATGAGCAGTTCTTC	CASSFGTSGPTYNEQFF
TRBD2	TRBV7-2	NA	TRBJ2-2	TGTGCCAGCAGCTTGCTAGCGGGCACCGGGGAGCTGTTTTTT	CASSLLAGTGELFF
TRBD1	TRBV29-1	many	TRBJ1-4	TGCAGCGTTATGGGACAGTCTGGAGAAAAACTGTTTTTT	CSVMGQSGEKLFF
TRBD2	TRBV5-1	NA	TRBJ2-5	TGCGCCAGCAGCTTGGAGGGACTAGCGGGAGTGGGAGAGACCCAGTACTTC	CASSLEGLAGVGETQYF
TRBD2	TRBV20-1	NA	TRBJ2-3	TGCAGTGCTAGAGATTTTTGTCTAGCGGGATTATTCGTGGGCACAGATACGCAGTATTTT	CSARDFCLAGLFVGTDTQYF
NA	TRBV7-9	medium-sized	TRBJ2-3	TGTGCCAGCAGCAGTTGGCAGGGGGGGATGTCAGATACGCAGTATTTT	CASSSWQGGMSDTQYF
NA	TRBV20-1	many	TRBJ1-5	TGCAGTGCTAGAGGGGCTGGACAGACTGTTCAGCCCCAGCATTTT	CSARGAGQTVQPQHF
NA	TRBV2	many	TRBJ2-7	TGTGCCAGCAGTGGGTATAGCGGCCCCTACGAGCAGTACTTC	CASSGYSGPYEQYF
NA	TRBV7-6	many	TRBJ2-7	TGTGCCAGCAGCTTAAAGTACGAGCAGTACTTC	CASSLKYEQYF
NA	TRBV5-1	many	TRBJ2-1	TGCGCCAGCAGAGCAGACAATAACAATGAGCAGTTCTTC	CASRADNNNEQFF
NA	TRBV20-1	many	TRBJ2-7	TGCAGTGTTAGATCGTCCGGCGAGCAGTACTTC	CSVRSSGEQYF
TRBD1	TRBV14	many	TRBJ2-3	TGTGCCAGCAGCCAAGGCACAGGGGCAGATACGCAGTATTTT	CASSQGTGADTQYF
NA	TRBV20-1	NA	TRBJ1-4	TGCAGTGCTAGAGCTAATGAAAAACTGTTTTTT	CSARANEKLFF
NA	TRBV5-1	many	TRBJ2-2	TGCGCCAGCAGCTTGGCACAGTGGCCCGGGGAGCTGTTTTTT	CASSLAQWPGELFF
TRBD1	TRBV27	many	TRBJ1-6	TGTGCCAGCAGGCGGACAGGGGATTCACCCCTCCACTTT	CASRRTGDSPLHF
NA	TRBV5-1	many	TRBJ2-7	TGCGCCAGCAGCTTTCCCCCCTACGAGCAGTACTTC	CASSFPPYEQYF
TRBD2	TRBV12-3/TRBV12-4	many	TRBJ2-1	TGTGCCAGCAGTTTCCCTAGCGGGAGCTACAATGAGCAGTTCTTC	CASSFPSGSYNEQFF
NA	TRBV28	many	TRBJ2-7	TGTGCCAGCAGTCGCCAATCCGAGCAGTACTTC	CASSRQSEQYF